This T cell receptor (beta chain) stems from a study of CD4 and CD8 cells across lung adenocarcinoma regions listed by TCRdb under 2018. Describing the broader study: The study examined intratumor heterogeneity of the T cell receptor repertoire by comparing tumor centers with tumor margins.

As a fraction of the sample, this clonotype is medium-sized (0.01 to 0.1%). Its target antigen remains unknown. The sample holds no much larger clone one base away, and base qualities are not on file. V trim: 2 bases; J trim: 4 bases; unmatched bases: 9. Including cysteine and phenylalanine, the CDR3 has 17 amino acids. Only CDR3 DNA is held: 51 bases, read in frame from base 1. Per the germline V gene, MNHNS is the CDR1 and SASEGT is the CDR2. The donors were patients who had localized lung adenocarcinoma, which is a subtype of non-small cell lung cancer. These samples came from the centers of localized lung adenocarcinomas. For TCR repertoire analysis, CD8+ T cells from tumor tissue were profiled separately from CD4+ T cells. Receptor amplification or capture employed PCR. Instrument on record: HiSeq X Ten. The public reads were run again by TCRdb, first through fastp at Q25 and then through MiXCR, and only productive beta chains were kept. CDR3 protein sequences are deduplicated, and each keeps its most common genes and DNA. The sample table holds 3,200 or so distinct CDR3 sequences, of which approximately 46% were seen once. Over 35% of the sample rests with the top ten.

The specimen was CD8+ T cells from the center of a lung tumor. In the paper's terms, the cell subset or site label means: tumor center region. This TCR came from a male donor with lung adenocarcinoma. The CD4 and CD8 labels of this study may be unreliable. Rearrangement joined TRBV6-1 to TRBJ2-2; TRBD2 aligns with 8 central bases. The CDR3 protein is CASSEFPAGVGTGELFF. The DNA sequence follows: TGTGCCAGCAGTGAATTTCCAGCGGGAGTGGGCACCGGGGAGCTGTTTTTT.